This T cell receptor beta chain was observed in a study of cytomegalovirus exposure and HLA in healthy donors. Looking at the study overall: Across 350 to 500 genotyped donors, around 80% landed in the Caucasian-associated ancestry cluster.

Researchers ran the PCR with 60 Vbeta and 13 Jbeta primers. Data came from immunoSEQ multiplex PCR; TCRdb stores just in-frame clones and leaves some out. The data hold around 120,000 clones, with around three quarters observed a single time. The CDR3 has 15 amino acids. In germline, CDR1 is MGHRA, CDR2 YSYEKL. Deletions cut 0 bases from V and 5 bases from J, with 12 bases between. Notes on this clone: Its antigen remains unknown.

The study's findings and limits: Most TCR sequences were uncommon, yet certain public TCRs appeared in many donors.

The clonotype was recovered from a woman aged 25 to 39 in good health and CMV-seropositive. Sequenced material: PBMCs. J is TRBJ2-3 and V is TRBV4-1; D gene unclear. CDR3 sequence: CASSQDGATGDTQYF. The CDR3 DNA follows: TGCGCCAGCAGCCAAGATGGTGCTACTGGAGATACGCAGTATTTT.